The entry below describes one T cell receptor (beta chain). Its cognate antigen is unknown. The data stem from a study of CD8 T cells in Susac syndrome. Study observations and caveats: Acknowledgment was made by the study that its TCR sequencing and HLA analysis involved a relatively small number of individuals.

The authors sequenced TCR beta from blood CD8+ and CD4+ T cells. Reverse transcription of about 0.45 to 1 ug RNA was performed with random hexamers. The authors amplified TCR beta CDR3 across 54 Vbeta and 13 Jbeta using immunoSEQ multiplex PCR. TCRdb reanalysed the immunoSEQ multiplex PCR reads using MiXCR and keeps one entry per CDR3 protein. Of a few hundred thousand distinct CDR3 sequences in the sample, around 89% were seen once. Germline loops: CDR1 LGHDT, CDR2 YNNKEL (reference sequence). The CDR3 totals 14 residues. V was clipped by 4 bases and J by 15 bases, with 22 bases between them. Sequenced input: CD8+ T cells from PBMCs. The rearrangement joins TRBV3-1 to TRBJ2-1; TRBD2 might be the D (5 bases). This receptor was obtained from a human donor with multiple sclerosis. The CDR3 is CASSPGSFWASWFF. The CDR3 DNA reads TGTGCCAGCAGCCCGGGTTCGTTTTGGGCTAGCTGGTTCTTC.